The 3 T cell receptor beta chains listed next were all sequenced from one sample in a study of cytomegalovirus exposure and HLA in healthy donors. Amplification used 60 Vbeta primers and 13 Jbeta primers. Method: immunoSEQ multiplex PCR; TCRdb's copy keeps in-frame clones and lacks some. Among some 65,000 clones, 75% were seen once, and the ten largest hold 20% to 25%. Sequencing was done on a sample of PBMCs. The source of these receptors is a woman aged 40 to 50 in good health and CMV-seropositive.

This chain joins TRBV6-6 and TRBJ2-7; TRBD1 matches at 9 bases. The CDR3 length is 15 residues. Germline V gene lookup returns CDR1 MNHNY and CDR2 SVGAGI (reference sequence). Trimming cost V 6 bases and J 4 bases; bases outside gene matches: 10. The CDR3 DNA reads as TGTGCCAGCAGCTTACAGGGGGCTGGGGGGTACGAGCAGTACTTC. This codes for CASSLQGAGGYEQYF.

This sequence joins TRBV6-1 and TRBJ2-2; TRBD1 matches 7 bases. The V segment lost 4 bases and the J segment 4 bases; nucleotides outside the gene matches: 0. Germline V gene data show CDR1 as MNHNS and CDR2 as SASEGT. CDR3 size: 13 residues. CDR3 in DNA: TGTGCCAGCAGTGGACAGGGCACCGGGGAGCTGTTTTTT. Residues: CASSGQGTGELFF.

This sequence joins TRBV2 and TRBJ1-1; no reliable D call. The length of the CDR3 is 13 residues. Deletions cut 1 base from V and 1 base from J, with 4 bases between. The germline V gene encodes CDR1 SNHLY and CDR2 FYNNEI. The CDR3 protein is CASSEDGNTEAFF. The CDR3 bases are TGTGCCAGCAGTGAAGACGGGAACACTGAAGCTTTCTTT.